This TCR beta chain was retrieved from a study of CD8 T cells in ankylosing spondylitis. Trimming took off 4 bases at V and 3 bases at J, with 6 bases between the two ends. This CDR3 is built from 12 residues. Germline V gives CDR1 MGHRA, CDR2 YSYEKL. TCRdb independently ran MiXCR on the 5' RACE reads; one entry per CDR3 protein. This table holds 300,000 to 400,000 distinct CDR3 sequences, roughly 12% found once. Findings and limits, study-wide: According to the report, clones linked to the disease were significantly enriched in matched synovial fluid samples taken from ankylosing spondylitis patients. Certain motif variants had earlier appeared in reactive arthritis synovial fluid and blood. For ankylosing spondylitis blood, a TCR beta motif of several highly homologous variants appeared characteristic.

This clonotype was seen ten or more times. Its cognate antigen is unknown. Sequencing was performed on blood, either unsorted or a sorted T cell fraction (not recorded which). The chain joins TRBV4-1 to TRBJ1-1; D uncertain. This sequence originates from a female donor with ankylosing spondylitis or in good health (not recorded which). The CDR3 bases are TGCGCCAGCAGCCCCGGGGACACTGAAGCTTTCTTT. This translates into CASSPGDTEAFF.